This TCR beta chain is from a study of identical twins. Points on this clonotype: Its antigen is still unknown.

The CDR3 runs 14 residues. V lost 7 bases and J 3 bases, leaving 16 bases between the germline ends. Germline V lookup: CDR1 SQVTM, CDR2 ANQGSEA. Study-wide findings and caveats: The abundant beta clonotypes from cord blood had fewer insertions, and memory repertoires had none of this.

TCRdb reprocessed the 5' RACE reads via MiXCR and lists one record per CDR3 protein. The sample has about 790,000 distinct CDR3 sequences, roughly 18% seen once. The sample was also linked to a second study, of T cells expressing NK-cell markers. From that report: Among four donors, these clonotypes also ranked first in the CD3+CD56-NKG2C+ fraction.

This sequence was found in a woman in her late teens or twenties in good health. Sequencing was done on a sample of PBMCs. This chain joins TRBV29-1 and TRBJ2-1; D is unresolved. The CDR3 region has the DNA TGCAGCGGCCGATTTGGCCTCTTCTACAATGAGCAGTTCTTC. Translating it yields CSGRFGLFYNEQFF.